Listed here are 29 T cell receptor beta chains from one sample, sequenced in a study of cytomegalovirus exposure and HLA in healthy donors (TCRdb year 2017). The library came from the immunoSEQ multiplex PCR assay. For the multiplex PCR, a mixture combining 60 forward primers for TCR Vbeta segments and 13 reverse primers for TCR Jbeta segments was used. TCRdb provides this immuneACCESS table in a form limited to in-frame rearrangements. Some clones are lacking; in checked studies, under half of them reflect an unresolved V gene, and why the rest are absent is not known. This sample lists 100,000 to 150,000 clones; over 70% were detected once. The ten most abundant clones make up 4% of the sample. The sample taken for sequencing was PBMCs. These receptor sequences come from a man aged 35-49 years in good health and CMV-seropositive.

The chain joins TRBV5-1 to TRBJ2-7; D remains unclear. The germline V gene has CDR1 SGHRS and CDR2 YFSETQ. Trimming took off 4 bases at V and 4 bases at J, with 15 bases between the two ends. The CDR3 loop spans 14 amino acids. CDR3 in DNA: TGCGCCAGCAGCCCGACCGGTGAGGCTTACGAGCAGTACTTC. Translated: CASSPTGEAYEQYF.

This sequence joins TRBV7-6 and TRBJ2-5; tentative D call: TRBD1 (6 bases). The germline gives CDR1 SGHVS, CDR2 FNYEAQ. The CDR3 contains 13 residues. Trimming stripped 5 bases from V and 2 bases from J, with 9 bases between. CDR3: CASSRRGQETQYF. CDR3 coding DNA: TGTGCCAGCAGCCGTAGGGGGCAAGAGACCCAGTACTTC. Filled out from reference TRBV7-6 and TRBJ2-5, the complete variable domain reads GAGVSQSPRYKVTKRGQDVALRCDPISGHVSLYWYRQALGQGPEFLTYFNYEAQQDKSGLPNDRFSAERPEGSISTLTIQRTEQRDSAMYRCASSRRGQETQYFGPGTRLLVL.

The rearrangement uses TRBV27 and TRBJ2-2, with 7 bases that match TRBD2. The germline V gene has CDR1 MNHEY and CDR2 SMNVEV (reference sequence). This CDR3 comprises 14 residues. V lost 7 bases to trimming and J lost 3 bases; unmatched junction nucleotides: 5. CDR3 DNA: TGTGCCAGCACTTCCGGGGGGTACACCGGGGAGCTGTTTTTT. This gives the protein CASTSGGYTGELFF.

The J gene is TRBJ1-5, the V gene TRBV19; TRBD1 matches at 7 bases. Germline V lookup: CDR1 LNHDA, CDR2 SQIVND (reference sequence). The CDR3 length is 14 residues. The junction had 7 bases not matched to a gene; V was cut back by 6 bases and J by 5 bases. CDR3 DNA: TGTGCCAGTAGAAAGACAGGGTCGGATCAGCCCCAGCATTTT. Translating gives CASRKTGSDQPQHF.

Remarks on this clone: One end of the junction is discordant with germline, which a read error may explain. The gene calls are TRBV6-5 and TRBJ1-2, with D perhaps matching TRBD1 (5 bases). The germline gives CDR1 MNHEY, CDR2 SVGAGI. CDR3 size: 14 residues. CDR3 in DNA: TGTGCCAGCAGCCTCAGGGCTACGGCGCCCGGCTGCACCTTC. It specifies CASSLRATAPGCTF.

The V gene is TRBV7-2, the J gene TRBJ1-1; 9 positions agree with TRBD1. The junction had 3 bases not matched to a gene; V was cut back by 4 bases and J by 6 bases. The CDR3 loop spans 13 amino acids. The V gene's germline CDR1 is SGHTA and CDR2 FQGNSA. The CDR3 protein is CASSYRGLSEAFF. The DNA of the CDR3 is TGTGCCAGCAGCTACAGGGGGCTTTCTGAAGCTTTCTTT.

The CDR3 nucleotides read TGTGCCAGCAGCATAACGGGACAGAACAATGAGCAGTTCTTC. Protein: CASSITGQNNEQFF. The rearrangement uses TRBV5-6 and TRBJ2-1; 7 bases are a match to TRBD1. CDR3 size: 14 residues. Germline CDR1 and CDR2: SGHDT and YYEEEE. After removal of 4 bases from V and 5 bases from J, the junction contained 6 bases not matched to a gene.

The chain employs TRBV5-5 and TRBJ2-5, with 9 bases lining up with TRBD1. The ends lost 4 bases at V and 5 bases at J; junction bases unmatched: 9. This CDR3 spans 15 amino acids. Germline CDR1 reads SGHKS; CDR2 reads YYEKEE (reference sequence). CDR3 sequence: CASSPTGGVVETQYF. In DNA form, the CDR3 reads TGTGCCAGCAGCCCGACAGGGGGAGTAGTCGAGACCCAGTACTTC. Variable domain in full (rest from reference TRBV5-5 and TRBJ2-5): DAGVTQSPTHLIKTRGQQVTLRCSPISGHKSVSWYQQVLGQGPQFIFQYYEKEERGRGNFPDRFSARQFPNYSSELNVNALLLGDSALYLCASSPTGGVVETQYFGPGTRLLVL.

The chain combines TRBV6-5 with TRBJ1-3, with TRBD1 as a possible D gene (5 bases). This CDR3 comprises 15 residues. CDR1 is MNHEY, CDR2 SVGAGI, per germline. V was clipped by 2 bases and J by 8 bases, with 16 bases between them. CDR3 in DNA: TGTGCCAGCAGTTACACGGACGGTCGGGGGGACACCATATATTTT. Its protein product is CASSYTDGRGDTIYF.

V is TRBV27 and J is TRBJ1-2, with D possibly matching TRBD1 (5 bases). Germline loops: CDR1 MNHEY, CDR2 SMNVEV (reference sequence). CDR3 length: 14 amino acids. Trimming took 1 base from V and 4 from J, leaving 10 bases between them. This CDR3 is CASSLLRGIYGYTF. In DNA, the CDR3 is TGTGCCAGCAGTTTATTGCGGGGGATCTATGGCTACACCTTC.

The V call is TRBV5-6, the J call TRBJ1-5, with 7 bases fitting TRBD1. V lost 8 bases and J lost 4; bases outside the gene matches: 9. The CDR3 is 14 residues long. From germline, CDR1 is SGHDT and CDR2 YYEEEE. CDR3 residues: CASSLGQTNQPQHF. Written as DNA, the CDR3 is TGTGCCAGTTCCTTGGGACAGACTAATCAGCCCCAGCATTTT.

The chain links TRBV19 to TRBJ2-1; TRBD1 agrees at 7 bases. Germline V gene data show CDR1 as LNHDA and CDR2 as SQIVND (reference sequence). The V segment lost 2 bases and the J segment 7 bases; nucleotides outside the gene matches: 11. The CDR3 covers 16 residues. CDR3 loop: CASSIRGPPTTNEQFF. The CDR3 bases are TGTGCCAGTAGTATAAGGGGGCCCCCCACAACGAATGAGCAGTTCTTC.

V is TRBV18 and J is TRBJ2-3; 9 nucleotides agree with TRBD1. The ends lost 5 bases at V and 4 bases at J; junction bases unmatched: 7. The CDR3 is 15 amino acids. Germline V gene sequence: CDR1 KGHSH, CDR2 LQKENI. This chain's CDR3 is CASSETGTGSDTQYF. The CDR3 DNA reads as TGTGCCAGCTCAGAGACCGGGACAGGGTCAGATACGCAGTATTTT.

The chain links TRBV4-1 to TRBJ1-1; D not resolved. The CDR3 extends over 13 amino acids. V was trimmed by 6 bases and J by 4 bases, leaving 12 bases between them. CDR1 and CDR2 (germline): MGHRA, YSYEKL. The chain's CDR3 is CASRTSQSTEAFF. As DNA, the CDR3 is TGCGCCAGCAGAACAAGTCAAAGCACTGAAGCTTTCTTT.

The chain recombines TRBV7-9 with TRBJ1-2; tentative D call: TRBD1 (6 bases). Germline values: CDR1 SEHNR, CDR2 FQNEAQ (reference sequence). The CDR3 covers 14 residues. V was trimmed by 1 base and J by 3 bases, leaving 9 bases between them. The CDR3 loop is CASSLDRADYGYTF. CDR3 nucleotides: TGTGCCAGCAGCTTAGACAGGGCCGACTATGGCTACACCTTC.

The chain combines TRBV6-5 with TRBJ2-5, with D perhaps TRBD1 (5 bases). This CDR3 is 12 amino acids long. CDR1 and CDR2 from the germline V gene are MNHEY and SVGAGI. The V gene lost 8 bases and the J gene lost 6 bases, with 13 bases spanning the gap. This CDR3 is CASGQGSQTQYF. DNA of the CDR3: TGTGCCAGCGGTCAGGGTTCTCAGACCCAGTACTTC.

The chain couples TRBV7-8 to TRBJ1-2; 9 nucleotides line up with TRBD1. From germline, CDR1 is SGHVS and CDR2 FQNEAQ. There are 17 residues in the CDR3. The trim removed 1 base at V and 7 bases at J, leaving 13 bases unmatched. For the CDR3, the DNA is TGTGCCAGCAGCTTAGGAAGGCAGACTACAGGGGGCGTTGGCTACACCTTC. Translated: CASSLGRQTTGGVGYTF.

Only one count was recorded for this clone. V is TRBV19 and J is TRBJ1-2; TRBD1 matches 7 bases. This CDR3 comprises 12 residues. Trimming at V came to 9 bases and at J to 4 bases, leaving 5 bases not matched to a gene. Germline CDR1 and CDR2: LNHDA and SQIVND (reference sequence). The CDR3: CASVDRFYGYTF. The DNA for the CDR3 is TGTGCCAGCGTGGACAGGTTCTATGGCTACACCTTC.

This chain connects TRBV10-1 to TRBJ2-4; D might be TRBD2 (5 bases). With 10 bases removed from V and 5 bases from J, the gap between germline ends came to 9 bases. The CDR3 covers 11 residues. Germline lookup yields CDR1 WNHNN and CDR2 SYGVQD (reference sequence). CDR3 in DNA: TGCGCCACCCTGCGGGAAAACATTCAGTACTTC. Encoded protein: CATLRENIQYF.

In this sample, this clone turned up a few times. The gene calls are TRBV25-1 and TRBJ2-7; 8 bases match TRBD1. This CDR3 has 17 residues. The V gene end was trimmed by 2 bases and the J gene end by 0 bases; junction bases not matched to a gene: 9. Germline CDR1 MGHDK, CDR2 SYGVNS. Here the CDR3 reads CASSENLQQGGSYEQYF. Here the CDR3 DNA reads TGTGCCAGCAGTGAAAATCTCCAACAGGGGGGCTCCTACGAGCAGTACTTC.

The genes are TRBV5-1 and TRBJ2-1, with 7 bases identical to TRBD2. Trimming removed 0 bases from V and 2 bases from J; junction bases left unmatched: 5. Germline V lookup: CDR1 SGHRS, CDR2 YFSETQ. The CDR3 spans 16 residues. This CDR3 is CASSLGAGDPYNEQFF. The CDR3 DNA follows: TGCGCCAGCAGCTTGGGGGCGGGAGACCCCTACAATGAGCAGTTCTTC.

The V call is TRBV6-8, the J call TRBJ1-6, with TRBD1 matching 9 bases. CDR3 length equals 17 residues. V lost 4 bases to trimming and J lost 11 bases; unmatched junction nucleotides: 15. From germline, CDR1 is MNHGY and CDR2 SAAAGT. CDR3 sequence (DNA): TGTGCCAGCAGTTCCTCCAACAGGGGGCGCACCTTGGCACCCCTCCACTTT. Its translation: CASSSSNRGRTLAPLHF.

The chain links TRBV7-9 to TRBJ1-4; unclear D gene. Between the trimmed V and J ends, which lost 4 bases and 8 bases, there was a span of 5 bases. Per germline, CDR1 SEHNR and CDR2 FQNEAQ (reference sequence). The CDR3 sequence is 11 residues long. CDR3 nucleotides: TGTGCCAGCAGCTCTGGCGAAAAACTGTTTTTT. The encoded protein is CASSSGEKLFF.

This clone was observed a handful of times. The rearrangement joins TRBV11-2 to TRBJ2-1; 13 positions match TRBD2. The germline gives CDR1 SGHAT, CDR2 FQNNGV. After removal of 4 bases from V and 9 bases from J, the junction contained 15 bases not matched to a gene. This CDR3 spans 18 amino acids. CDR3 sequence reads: CASSSGGLAGAAWGEQFF. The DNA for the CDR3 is TGTGCCAGCAGCTCTGGCGGACTAGCGGGAGCCGCTTGGGGTGAGCAGTTCTTC. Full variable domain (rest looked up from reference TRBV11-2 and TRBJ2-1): EAGVAQSPRYKIIEKRQSVAFWCNPISGHATLYWYQQILGQGPKLLIQFQNNGVVDDSQLPKDRFSAERLKGVDSTLKIQPAKLEDSAVYLCASSSGGLAGAAWGEQFFGPGTRLTVL.

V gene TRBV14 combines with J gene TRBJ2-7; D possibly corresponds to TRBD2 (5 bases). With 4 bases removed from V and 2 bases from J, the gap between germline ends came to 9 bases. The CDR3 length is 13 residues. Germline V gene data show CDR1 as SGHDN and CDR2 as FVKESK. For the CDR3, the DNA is TGTGCCAGCAGCCCCCTGCGGGCCTACGAGCAGTACTTC. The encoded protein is CASSPLRAYEQYF.

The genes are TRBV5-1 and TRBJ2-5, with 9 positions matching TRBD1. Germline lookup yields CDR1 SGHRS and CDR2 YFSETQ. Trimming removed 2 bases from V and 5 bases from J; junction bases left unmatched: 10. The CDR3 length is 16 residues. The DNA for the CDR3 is TGCGCCAGCAGCTTCCGGAACAGGGGGCGAGGGGAGACCCAGTACTTC. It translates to CASSFRNRGRGETQYF.

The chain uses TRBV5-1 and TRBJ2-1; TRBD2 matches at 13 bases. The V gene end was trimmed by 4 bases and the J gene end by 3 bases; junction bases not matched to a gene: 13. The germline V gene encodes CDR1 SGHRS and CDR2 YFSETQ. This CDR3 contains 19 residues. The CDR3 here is CASSTPGTSGVESYNEQFF. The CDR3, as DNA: TGCGCCAGCAGCACCCCCGGGACTAGCGGGGTGGAGAGCTACAATGAGCAGTTCTTC.

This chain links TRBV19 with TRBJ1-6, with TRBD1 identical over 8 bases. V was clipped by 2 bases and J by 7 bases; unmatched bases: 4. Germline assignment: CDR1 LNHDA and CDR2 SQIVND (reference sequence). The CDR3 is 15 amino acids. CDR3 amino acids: CASSIQGAGNSPLHF. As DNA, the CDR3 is TGTGCCAGTAGTATACAGGGGGCTGGAAATTCACCCCTCCACTTT.

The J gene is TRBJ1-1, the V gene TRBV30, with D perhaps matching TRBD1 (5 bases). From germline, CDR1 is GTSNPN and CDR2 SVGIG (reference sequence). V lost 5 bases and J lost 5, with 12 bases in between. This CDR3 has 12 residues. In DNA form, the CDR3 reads TGTGCCTGGTCAGGCCAGGGTACTGAAGCTTTCTTT. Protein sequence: CAWSGQGTEAFF.